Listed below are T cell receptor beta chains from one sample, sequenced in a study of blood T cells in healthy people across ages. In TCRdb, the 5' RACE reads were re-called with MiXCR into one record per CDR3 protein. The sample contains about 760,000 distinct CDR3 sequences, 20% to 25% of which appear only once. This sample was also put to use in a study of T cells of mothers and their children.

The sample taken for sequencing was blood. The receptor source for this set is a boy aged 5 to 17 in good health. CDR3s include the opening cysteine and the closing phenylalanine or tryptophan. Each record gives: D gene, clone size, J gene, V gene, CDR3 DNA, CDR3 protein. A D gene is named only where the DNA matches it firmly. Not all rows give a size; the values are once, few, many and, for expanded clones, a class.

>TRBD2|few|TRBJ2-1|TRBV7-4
TGTGCCAGCAGCTTTGGGACTAGCACCGGGAATGAGCAGTTCTTC
CASSFGTSTGNEQFF
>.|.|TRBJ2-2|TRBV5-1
TGCGCCAGCAGCTCAAATCCGGGACCCTACACCGGGGAGCTGTTTTTT
CASSSNPGPYTGELFF
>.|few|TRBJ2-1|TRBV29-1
TGCAGCGGAGTGTATCTCAATGAGCAGTTCTTC
CSGVYLNEQFF
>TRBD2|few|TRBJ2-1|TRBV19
TGTGCCAGTATGGGGGGGGGATACAATGAGCAGTTCTTC
CASMGGGYNEQFF
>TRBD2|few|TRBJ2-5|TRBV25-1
TGTGCCAGCAGTGAATTTCTAGCGACTAGCGCTCGAGAGACCCAGTACTTC
CASSEFLATSARETQYF
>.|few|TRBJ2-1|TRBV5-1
TGCGCCAGCAGCTTGGATTGGGTGGGTGAGCAGTTCTTC
CASSLDWVGEQFF
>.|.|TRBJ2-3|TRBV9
TGTGCCAGCAGCATGGTCACAGATACGCAGTATTTT
CASSMVTDTQYF
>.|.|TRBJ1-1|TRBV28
TGTGCCAGCAGCCCACCCTCGACATTAGAAGCTTTCTTT
CASSPPSTLEAFF
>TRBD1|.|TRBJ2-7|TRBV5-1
TGCGCCAGCAGCTGGGACAGTTTCGACGAGCAGTACTTC
CASSWDSFDEQYF
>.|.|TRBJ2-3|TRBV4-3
TGCGCCAGCAGCCATTCGCAGGACACGAGGAGGAGAGATACGCAGTATTTT
CASSHSQDTRRRDTQYF
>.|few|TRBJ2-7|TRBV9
TGTGCCAGCAGCGTAGACCCGTACGAGCAGTACTTC
CASSVDPYEQYF
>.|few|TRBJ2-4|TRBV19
TGTGCCAGTAGTATATCTGCGATTTCAGCCAAAAACATTCAGTACTTC
CASSISAISAKNIQYF
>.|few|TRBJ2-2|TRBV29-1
TGCAGCTGTGAGGCCGGGGTGAACACCGGGGAGCTGTTTTTT
CSCEAGVNTGELFF
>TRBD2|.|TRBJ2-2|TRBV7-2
TGTGCCAGCAGCTTAGCGGCTAGCGGGGGGACCGGGGAGCTGTTTTTT
CASSLAASGGTGELFF
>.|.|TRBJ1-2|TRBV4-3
TGCGCCAGCAGCCAAGATCGGGCAGGCGATTACTATGGCTACACCTTC
CASSQDRAGDYYGYTF
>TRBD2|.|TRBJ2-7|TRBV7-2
TGTGCCAGCAGCGCCCTCCGGGGCGGGAGAGCCGAGCAGTACTTC
CASSALRGGRAEQYF
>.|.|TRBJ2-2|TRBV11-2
TGTGCCAGCAGCTTAGATCCGGGGTCGAACACCGGGGAGCTGTTTTTT
CASSLDPGSNTGELFF
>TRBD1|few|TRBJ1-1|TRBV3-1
TGTGCCAGCAGCCGGGGTTTGGACAGGATGAACACTGAAGCTTTCTTT
CASSRGLDRMNTEAFF
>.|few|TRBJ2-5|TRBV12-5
TGTGCTAGTGGTTTGGGAGGGTTGGTGACCCAGTACTTC
CASGLGGLVTQYF
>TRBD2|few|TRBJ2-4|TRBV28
TGTGCCAGCAGTGCGGCCCTAGCGGGAGGGCATGACATTCAGTACTTC
CASSAALAGGHDIQYF
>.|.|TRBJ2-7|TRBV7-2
TGTGCCAGCAGCTTATTCGTCTCCTACGAGCAGTACTTC
CASSLFVSYEQYF
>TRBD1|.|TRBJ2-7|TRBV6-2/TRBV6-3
TGTGCCAGCAGTTACTCAGGGACAGAAAACTACGAGCAGTACTTC
CASSYSGTENYEQYF
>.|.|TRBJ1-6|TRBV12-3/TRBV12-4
TGTGCCAGCAGTTTACGGGGGCCCGGCTATAATTCACCCCTCCACTTT
CASSLRGPGYNSPLHF
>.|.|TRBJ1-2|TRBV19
TGTGCCAGTAGTAATCCAGGGCTGAACTATGGCTACACCTTC
CASSNPGLNYGYTF
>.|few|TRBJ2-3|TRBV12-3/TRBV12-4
TGTGCCAGCAGTTCCCTCCCCCCCGGCACAGATACGCAGTATTTT
CASSSLPPGTDTQYF
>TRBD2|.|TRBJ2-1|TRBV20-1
TGCAGTGCTAGACTAGCGGGGGGGAACAATGAGCAGTTCTTC
CSARLAGGNNEQFF
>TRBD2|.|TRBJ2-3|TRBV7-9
TGTGCCAGCAGCCGTAGCGGGAGAGGGGCAGATACGCAGTATTTT
CASSRSGRGADTQYF
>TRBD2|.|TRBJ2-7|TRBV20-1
TGCAGTGCTACCAAAGGACTAGCGGTTGCCTACGAGCAGTACTTC
CSATKGLAVAYEQYF
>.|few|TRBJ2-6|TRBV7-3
TGTGCCACCCGGGACTCTGGGGCCAACGTCCTGACTTTC
CATRDSGANVLTF
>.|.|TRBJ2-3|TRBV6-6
TGTGCCAGCAGTTACTTTACAGGGATTAGCACAGATACGCAGTATTTT
CASSYFTGISTDTQYF
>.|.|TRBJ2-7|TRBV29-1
TGCAGCGTTGAAGATTTCAGGTTTAACGAGCAGTACTTC
CSVEDFRFNEQYF
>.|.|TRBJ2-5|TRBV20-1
TGCAGTGCTCTTATCGGGACTTTCCAAGAGACCCAGTACTTC
CSALIGTFQETQYF
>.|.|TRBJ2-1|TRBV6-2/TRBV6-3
TGTGCCAGCAGTTATGCTAGCAGCTCCTACAATGAGCAGTTCTTC
CASSYASSSYNEQFF
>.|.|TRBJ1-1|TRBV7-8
TGTGCCAGCAGCTTAGCGTTCGCTACGGTGGTGGACACTGAAGCTTTCTTT
CASSLAFATVVDTEAFF
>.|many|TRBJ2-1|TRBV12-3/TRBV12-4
TGTGCCAGCAGTCTTGTTTTGAATGAGCAGTTCTTC
CASSLVLNEQFF
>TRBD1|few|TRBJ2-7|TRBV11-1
TGTGCCAGCAGCTACTTGGGACAGGGGCTATACGAGCAGTACTTC
CASSYLGQGLYEQYF
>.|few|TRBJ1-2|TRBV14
TGTGCCAGCAGCCAATCTCAAAAGGGTTCAAACTATGGCTACACCTTC
CASSQSQKGSNYGYTF
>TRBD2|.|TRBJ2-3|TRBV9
TGTGCCAGCAGCCCCTTTAGCGGGGGGTCGAGAGATACGCAGTATTTT
CASSPFSGGSRDTQYF
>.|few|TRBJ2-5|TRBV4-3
TGCGCCAGCAGCCTAGACAACCAAGAGACCCAGTACTTC
CASSLDNQETQYF
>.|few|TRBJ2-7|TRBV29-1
TGCAGCGTTTTAGCTTTTGCGTACGAGCAGTACTTC
CSVLAFAYEQYF
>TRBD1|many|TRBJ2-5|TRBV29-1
TGCAGCGTTGATCGACCGGGACAGGGCCAAGAGACCCAGTACTTC
CSVDRPGQGQETQYF
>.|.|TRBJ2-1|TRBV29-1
TGCAGCGTTGTCAGGGTCGGTAATGAGCAGTTCTTC
CSVVRVGNEQFF
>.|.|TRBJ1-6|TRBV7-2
TGTGCCAGCAGCTCTGGGGGCGGCTTCCACTTT
CASSSGGGFHF
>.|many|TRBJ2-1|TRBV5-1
TGCGCCAGCAGCCGAACCGCCAAGTCAGATGAGCAGTTCTTC
CASSRTAKSDEQFF
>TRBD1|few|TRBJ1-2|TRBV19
TGTGCCAGTAGCCCCGGGACAGGGGTTCTCTACACCTTC
CASSPGTGVLYTF
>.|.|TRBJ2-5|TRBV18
TGTGCCAGCTCACCACCGTCCCGCACTGGGACCCAGTACTTC
CASSPPSRTGTQYF
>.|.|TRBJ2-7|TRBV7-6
TGTGCCAGCAAGTTAGCTTTGGGGTACGAGCAGTACTTC
CASKLALGYEQYF
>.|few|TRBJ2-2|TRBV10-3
TGTGCCATCATGGAGAATTCGAACACCGGGGGGCTGTTTTTT
CAIMENSNTGGLFF
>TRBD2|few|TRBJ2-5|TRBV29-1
TGCAGCGTTGAAGTGGGAGGGGATGCGACCCAGTACTTC
CSVEVGGDATQYF
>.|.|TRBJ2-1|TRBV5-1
TGCGCCAGCAGCTTGGCACAGGGATCGGCCAATGAGCAGTTCTTC
CASSLAQGSANEQFF
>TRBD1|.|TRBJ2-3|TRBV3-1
TGTGCCAGCAGCAAGGGACAGGGGAAGGCAGATACGCAGTATTTT
CASSKGQGKADTQYF
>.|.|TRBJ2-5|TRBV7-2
TGTGCCAGCAGCACGATTGGCCAAGAGACCCAGTACTTC
CASSTIGQETQYF
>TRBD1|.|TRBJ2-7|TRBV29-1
TGCAGCGTTGAAGACCGGGACAGAGACTACGAGCAGTACTTC
CSVEDRDRDYEQYF
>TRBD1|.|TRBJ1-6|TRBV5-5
TGTGCCAGCAGCCCCGTCGGAGACAGGGACTCACCCCTCCACTTT
CASSPVGDRDSPLHF
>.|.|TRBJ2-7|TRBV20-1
TGCAGTGCCCAACAGGGGGGGGTCTACGAGCAGTACTTC
CSAQQGGVYEQYF
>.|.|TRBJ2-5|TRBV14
TGTGCCAGCAGCCAAGAGCCCTCGCCCTACCAAGAGACCCAGTACTTC
CASSQEPSPYQETQYF
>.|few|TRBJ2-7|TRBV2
TGTGCCAGCAGCCAAGCAGGGTCGCGGCAGTACTTC
CASSQAGSRQYF
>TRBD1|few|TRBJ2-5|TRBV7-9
TGTGCCAGCAGCTTCGGGGACAGGGAAGAGACCCAGTACTTC
CASSFGDREETQYF
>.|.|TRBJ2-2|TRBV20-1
TGCAGTGCTAGGGACAGCGGGGCGTCGAACACCGGGGAGCTGTTTTTT
CSARDSGASNTGELFF